In this sample, the clone carrying this T cell receptor beta chain turned up a few times. Antigen specificity is unknown. MiXCR was run by TCRdb on the reads, yielding one entry per CDR3 protein. The repertoire includes more than 250,000 distinct CDR3 sequences, more than 20% of them detected once, and 10% to 15% sits in the top ten. This entry comes from a study of T cell repertoires in cytomegalovirus infection. Study-level background: HLA-C-restricted CMV epitopes, recently identified, and well-studied HLA-B-restricted ones were used by the study.

The CDR3 spans 15 residues. V dropped 5 bases and J dropped 4 bases, with 17 bases sitting between them. This TCR derives from a human donor in good health (CMV status not recorded). Some clones in this sample may be carry-over from other donors' samples. Sequenced material: cultured PBMCs, taken from culture after CMV antigen stimulation. The chain couples TRBV12-3 or TRBV12-4 to TRBJ1-1; D is possibly TRBD1 (6 bases). This CDR3 is CASSNWGGAGTEAFF. Here the CDR3 DNA reads TGTGCCAGCAGTAACTGGGGGGGCGCGGGCACTGAAGCTTTCTTT.